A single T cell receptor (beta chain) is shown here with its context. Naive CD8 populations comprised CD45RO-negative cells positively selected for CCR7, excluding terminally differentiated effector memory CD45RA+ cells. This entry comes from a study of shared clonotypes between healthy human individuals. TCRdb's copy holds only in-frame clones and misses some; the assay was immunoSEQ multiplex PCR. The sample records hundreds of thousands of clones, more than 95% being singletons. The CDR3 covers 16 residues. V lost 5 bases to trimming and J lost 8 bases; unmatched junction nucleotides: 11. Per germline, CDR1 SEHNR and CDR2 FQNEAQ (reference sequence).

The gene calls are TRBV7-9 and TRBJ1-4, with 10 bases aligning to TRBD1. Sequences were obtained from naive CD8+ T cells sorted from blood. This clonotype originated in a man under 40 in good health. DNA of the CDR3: TGTGCCAGCAGCCCTAGCTTGCGGGACAGGGGCGAAAAACTGTTTTTT. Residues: CASSPSLRDRGEKLFF. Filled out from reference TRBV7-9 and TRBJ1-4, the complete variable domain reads DTGVSQNPRHKITKRGQNVTFRCDPISEHNRLYWYRQTLGQGPEFLTYFQNEAQLEKSRLLSDRFSAERPKGSFSTLEIQRTEQGDSAMYLCASSPSLRDRGEKLFFGSGTQLSVL.